Listed below are T cell receptor beta chains from one sample, sequenced in a study of beta chain features in type 1 diabetes. Profiled with immunoSEQ multiplex PCR; TCRdb holds only in-frame clones, not every one. The profile shows 300,000 to 350,000 clones, roughly 13% of them singletons. Sequencing used naive CD4+ T cells from blood. The source is a woman aged 18-35 years with type 1 diabetes. CDR3s include the opening cysteine and the closing phenylalanine or tryptophan. Fields, in order: D gene, V gene, J gene, clone size, CDR3 length, CDR3 DNA, CDR3 protein. D genes are given only for firm matches. Not all rows give a size; the values are once, few, many and, for expanded clones, a class.

>NA|TRBV30|TRBJ1-2|NA|16
TGTGCCTGGAGTGTAGGCAGGGCACGGACCTCCTATGGCTACACCTTC
CAWSVGRARTSYGYTF
>TRBD2|TRBV5-1|TRBJ2-1|few|12
TGCGCCAGCAGCAGCGGGACTAATGAGCAGTTCTTC
CASSSGTNEQFF
>NA|TRBV29-1|TRBJ2-1|few|15
TGCAGCGTTGCCAGGCAGGGGATTTCCTACAATGAGCAGTTCTTC
CSVARQGISYNEQFF
>NA|TRBV19|TRBJ1-5|NA|13
TGTGCCAGTAGAGAGGGACTCGTTCAGCCCCAGCATTTT
CASREGLVQPQHF
>NA|TRBV2|TRBJ1-1|few|12
TGTGCCAGCGAGACAGGGAACACTGAAGCTTTCTTT
CASETGNTEAFF
>NA|TRBV28|TRBJ1-1|NA|13
TGTGCCAGCAGTTTAGGGGCCCCTAGTGAAGCTTTCTTT
CASSLGAPSEAFF
>NA|TRBV28|TRBJ2-1|few|14
TGTGCCGGGAGCGGTTCGATCTTTTACAATGAGCAGTTCTTC
CAGSGSIFYNEQFF
>TRBD2|TRBV7-9|TRBJ2-5|NA|14
TGTGCCAGCAGCTTAGAAGGCCAGGCGGGGGCCCAGTACTTC
CASSLEGQAGAQYF
>TRBD1|TRBV4-1|TRBJ1-5|NA|16
TGCGCCAGCAGGCCGGGACAGGCGGGGAGCAATCAGCCCCAGCATTTT
CASRPGQAGSNQPQHF
>NA|TRBV28|TRBJ1-2|NA|15
TGTGCCAGCAGTTCCGGCGGGGGCAGGGCGTGGGGCTACACCTTC
CASSSGGGRAWGYTF
>TRBD1|TRBV27|TRBJ2-5|NA|14
TGTGCCAGCAGTTTGACAGGGGGCGGAGAGACCCAGTACTTC
CASSLTGGGETQYF
>NA|TRBV5-4|TRBJ1-1|few|15
TGTGCCAGCAGCTTCGCGGGGGGCGAGCACACTGAAGCTTTCTTT
CASSFAGGEHTEAFF
>TRBD1|TRBV10-3|TRBJ1-2|few|13
TGTGCCATCAGATCGGGACAGGCTGATGGCTACACCTTC
CAIRSGQADGYTF
>TRBD2|TRBV5-4|TRBJ2-2|few|16
TGTGCCAGCAGCCGAATAGCGGGAGGGAACACCGGGGAGCTGTTTTTT
CASSRIAGGNTGELFF
>NA|TRBV4-1|TRBJ1-1|few|14
TGCGCCAGCAGCCAAGATCACAGCGGAACTGAAGCTTTCTTT
CASSQDHSGTEAFF
>NA|TRBV7-2|TRBJ2-2|few|15
TGTGCCAGCAGCTCGCGGACTTCGAACACCGGGGAGCTGTTTTTT
CASSSRTSNTGELFF
>NA|TRBV9|TRBJ1-2|few|14
TGTGCCAGCAGCGTAGGTTTTACTAACTATGGCTACACCTTC
CASSVGFTNYGYTF
>TRBD1|TRBV29-1|TRBJ1-1|NA|16
TGCAGCGTTGAACGGGACAGGGGGTGGGTGGGGTCGGAAGCTTTCTTT
CSVERDRGWVGSEAFF
>TRBD1|TRBV29-1|TRBJ2-2|NA|16
TGCAGCGTCCCGGGACAGGGAAGAACGGACACCGGGGAGCTGTTTTTT
CSVPGQGRTDTGELFF
>NA|TRBV4-3|TRBJ2-3|NA|17
TGCGCCAGCAGCCAAGGTCGGGGGACAGAAGGCGCAGATACGCAGTATTTT
CASSQGRGTEGADTQYF
>NA|TRBV19|TRBJ1-3|NA|14
TGTGCCAGTAGCCCCCGGGGAGCTGGAAACACCATATATTTT
CASSPRGAGNTIYF
>TRBD1|TRBV29-1|TRBJ1-5|few|13
TGCAGCGTTGACCCGGGCCAGGGGGGGCCCCAGCATTTT
CSVDPGQGGPQHF
>NA|TRBV28|TRBJ2-2|few|14
TGTGCCAGCAGTTCCCCGAGAGGGACCGGGGAGCTGTTTTTT
CASSSPRGTGELFF
>NA|TRBV7-2|TRBJ2-5|few|15
TGTGCCAGCAGCTCCGGACAGGGAGGGCAAGAGACCCAGTACTTC
CASSSGQGGQETQYF
>NA|TRBV7-2|TRBJ2-1|few|14
TGTGCCAGCAGCTTAGTGGCCGAATTCAATGAGCAGTTCTTC
CASSLVAEFNEQFF
>NA|TRBV14|TRBJ1-1|few|14
TGTGCCAGCAGCCGCCAGTCCGCGGACACTGAAGCTTTCTTT
CASSRQSADTEAFF